Listed below are T cell receptor beta chains from one sample, sequenced in a study of cytomegalovirus exposure and HLA in healthy donors. Sequencing was performed with immunoSEQ multiplex PCR; in TCRdb, only in-frame clones are kept and a portion is missing. The top ten hold over 1.5% of the sample, which has about 83,000 clones, more than 80% seen once. The sequenced material came from PBMCs. All receptors derive from a woman in her 30s in good health and CMV-seronegative. The CDR3 runs from the conserved cysteine through the conserved F or W. The D gene is left open where the match is weak. Not every row has a clone size; where given, it reads once, few, many or a size class.

j_call clone_size v_call d_call cdr3_nt cdr3_aa
TRBJ2-3 . TRBV7-9 . TGTGCCAGCACAGCGCGAGCGGATACGCAGTATTTT CASTARADTQYF
TRBJ2-5 . TRBV4-1 . TGCGCCAGCAGCCACCCGATAGAGAAAGAGACCCAGTACTTC CASSHPIEKETQYF
TRBJ2-7 . TRBV19 . TGTGCCAGTAGTCCCGTGGGTGGAAGCGGGTCTACCTACGAGCAGTACTTC CASSPVGGSGSTYEQYF
TRBJ2-7 . TRBV30 . TGTGCCTGGCGGAGGGGTTTGTACGAGCAGTACTTC CAWRRGLYEQYF
TRBJ1-5 few TRBV28 . TGTGCCAGCAGACCTAGGACAGCGAACCCGAATCAGCCCCAGCATTTT CASRPRTANPNQPQHF
TRBJ2-7 . TRBV7-2 . TGTGCCAGCAGCTTATTGGGCAGGGGTTACTACGAGCAGTACTTC CASSLLGRGYYEQYF
TRBJ2-1 . TRBV28 TRBD2 TGTGCCAGCAGTTCCCCTGATCCGGGACTAGCGGGAGGCGTTGCCTACAATGAGCAGTTCTTC CASSSPDPGLAGGVAYNEQFF
TRBJ2-7 . TRBV7-9 TRBD1 TGTTCCAGCAGCTTGGGACAGGGGGCTAAATCCTTC CSSSLGQGAKSF
TRBJ2-7 . TRBV6-5 TRBD1 TGTGCCAGCAATTTCGGGACAGGGTCTTACGAGCAGTACTTC CASNFGTGSYEQYF
TRBJ1-1 . TRBV4-1 TRBD1 TGCGCCAGCAGCCAACAGGGGGCCGAGAACACTGAAGCTTTCTTT CASSQQGAENTEAFF
TRBJ2-6 . TRBV14 . TGTGCCAGCACTGGGAGCTCTGGGGCCAACGTCCTGACTTTC CASTGSSGANVLTF
TRBJ2-1 . TRBV18 . TGTGCCAGCTCACCACTCGGAAGCGGCTCCCCGGGGAATGAGCAGTTCTTC CASSPLGSGSPGNEQFF
TRBJ1-1 . TRBV20-1 TRBD1 TGCGGAAGGGGACAGGAGGCTGAAGCTTTCTTT CGRGQEAEAFF
TRBJ2-3 . TRBV11-1 . TGTGCCAGCAGCGCAGGGGATCTTCGAGGGGCAGATACGCAGTATTTT CASSAGDLRGADTQYF
TRBJ2-1 . TRBV6-1 TRBD2 TGTGCCAGCCTACTTCTAGCGGGGAGCTACAATGAGCAGTTCTTC CASLLLAGSYNEQFF
TRBJ2-1 . TRBV5-1 . TGCGCCAGCAGCTTGTCGGGGAAATCCTCCTACAATGAGCAGTTCTTC CASSLSGKSSYNEQFF
TRBJ2-5 . TRBV30 TRBD2 TGTGCCTGGAGCCGGCGGGGGGGCCAAGAGACCCAGTACTTC CAWSRRGGQETQYF
TRBJ2-7 . TRBV9 . TGTGCCAGCAGCGTAGGATCTACTACCTACGAGCAGTACTTC CASSVGSTTYEQYF
TRBJ2-1 . TRBV6-5 . TGTGCCAGCAGTTACTCGGCGGGACCCTACAATGAGCAGTTCTTC CASSYSAGPYNEQFF
TRBJ2-1 few TRBV5-6 . TGTGCCAGCAGCAGGGACTTACTGCCCTACAATGAGCAGTTCTTC CASSRDLLPYNEQFF
TRBJ2-2 . TRBV4-2 . TGTGCCAGCAGCCGCGGGACAGCGAACACCGGGGAGCTGTTTTTT CASSRGTANTGELFF
TRBJ2-7 . TRBV15 . TGTGCCACCAGCAGAGATACAGGGCTGAGCTCCTACGAGCAGTACTTC CATSRDTGLSSYEQYF
TRBJ2-1 . TRBV11-2 . TGTGCCAGCAGCTTAGGAGGCGGGATCTCCGTCAGTGAGCAGTTCTTC CASSLGGGISVSEQFF
TRBJ2-1 . TRBV6-1 . TGTGCCAGCAGTGAAGCCGGTTACAATGAGCAGTTCTTC CASSEAGYNEQFF
TRBJ2-1 few TRBV19 TRBD2 TGTGCCAGTAGGACTAGCGGTAGCTCCTACAATGAGCAGTTCTTC CASRTSGSSYNEQFF
TRBJ2-5 . TRBV27 TRBD2 TGTGCCAGCAGTAGCCCGCTAACTAGCGGGAGTATGGAGACCCAGTACTTC CASSSPLTSGSMETQYF
TRBJ1-4 . TRBV6-6 TRBD1 TGTGCCAGCAGTTTCCCGAGGACAGGGGGCGTTGAAAAACTGTTTTTT CASSFPRTGGVEKLFF
TRBJ2-7 . TRBV27 TRBD2 TGTGCCAGCAGTCCAGCGGGACTAGCGGGAGGGCCTGGCTCCTACGAGCAGTACTTC CASSPAGLAGGPGSYEQYF
TRBJ2-7 . TRBV28 . TGTGCCAGCAGCCCGCACCGGCCAGGAGCTCGGGGGGAGCAGTACTTC CASSPHRPGARGEQYF
TRBJ2-2 . TRBV6-1 . TGTGCCAGCAGTGAACTCGGAGGAGCCGCCGGGGAGCTGTTTTTT CASSELGGAAGELFF
TRBJ2-7 . TRBV7-2 TRBD1 TGTGCCAGCAGCTTAGCGCCTGACAGGGGCTACGAGCAGTACTTC CASSLAPDRGYEQYF
TRBJ1-2 . TRBV6-6 . TGTGCCAGCAGTACCAATGAGGGAGGCTACACCTTC CASSTNEGGYTF
TRBJ1-2 once TRBV11-2 . TGTGCCAGCAGCTTCCAAGACAGCTATGGCTACACCTTC CASSFQDSYGYTF
TRBJ2-7 . TRBV30 TRBD1 TGTGCCTGGAGTCCCGACAGGGCTTCCTACGAGCAGTACTTC CAWSPDRASYEQYF
TRBJ1-1 . TRBV2 . TGTGCCAGCAGTTTCTCCGAAGCTTTCTTT CASSFSEAFF
TRBJ1-3 . TRBV6-1 . TGTGCCAGCAGTGCCCGATCCGGGAGAAGTGGAAACACCATATATTTT CASSARSGRSGNTIYF
TRBJ1-2 . TRBV5-1 TRBD1 TGCGCCAGCAGCTTGGACTCCAGGGGGGATGGCTACACCTTC CASSLDSRGDGYTF
TRBJ1-2 . TRBV19 . TGTGCCAGTACCACCCTCGCGGGGAGGTTCAACTATGGCTACACCTTC CASTTLAGRFNYGYTF
TRBJ2-5 . TRBV7-3 TRBD2 TGTGCCAGCAGCTTAGGCGGGAGCGCGACCCAGTACTTC CASSLGGSATQYF
TRBJ2-7 . TRBV7-9 TRBD1 TGTGCCAGCAGCTTAGATAGCAGGGGGCGCATCCACGAGCAGTACTTC CASSLDSRGRIHEQYF
TRBJ2-1 . TRBV10-3 TRBD1 TGTGCCATCAGTGCCTCGGACAGGGACTGGGCAAACAATGGGCAGTTCTTC CAISASDRDWANNGQFF
TRBJ1-3 . TRBV5-4 . TGTGCCAGCAGCCTCGACGGACACTCTGGAAACACCATATATTTT CASSLDGHSGNTIYF
TRBJ2-1 . TRBV9 TRBD2 TGTGCCAGCAGCGTAGGGACTAGCGGGAGCTCCTACAATGAGCAGTTCTTC CASSVGTSGSSYNEQFF
TRBJ2-7 few TRBV4-2 TRBD1 TGTGCCAGCAGCCCGACAGGGGGCCGGGACGAGCAGTACTTC CASSPTGGRDEQYF
TRBJ1-1 . TRBV6-5 TRBD1 TGTGCCAGCAGCGAAGACAGGGGGAACACTGAAGCTTTCTTT CASSEDRGNTEAFF
TRBJ1-1 . TRBV28 . TGTGCCAGCGGCGGGGCGGGGGACACTGAAGCTTTCTTT CASGGAGDTEAFF